This T cell receptor beta chain was sequenced during a study of blood T cell repertoires in COVID-19. The length of the CDR3 is 12 residues. The V end was cut by 8 bases, the J end by 3 bases, with 11 bases between. Germline values: CDR1 LGHDT, CDR2 YNNKEL (reference sequence). Sequencing was performed with immunoSEQ multiplex PCR; in TCRdb, only in-frame clones are kept and a portion is missing. Of tens of thousands of clones listed, approximately 86% were seen once; the top ten hold around 15%. This TCR was recovered from a male donor with acute or convalescent COVID-19. Sequenced material: peripheral blood. The J gene is TRBJ2-7, the V gene TRBV3-1 (or the pseudogene TRBV3-2); D gene ambiguous. Here the CDR3 reads CASSIGVYEQYF. DNA of the CDR3: TGTGCCAGCTCCATAGGAGTCTACGAGCAGTACTTC.